Listed here are 32 T cell receptor beta chains from one sample, sequenced in a study of T-cell memory formation after mild COVID-19. Using its own MiXCR run on the 5' RACE reads, TCRdb lists one record per CDR3 protein. Among roughly 260,000 distinct CDR3 sequences listed, around 15% were seen once. The sample was PBMCs or a T cell subset sorted from them (not recorded which). These receptors all come from a man between 18 and 35 years old who had mild COVID-19 (a few samples of this study predate the infection). Cell type and time point are not known.

This clonotype has a handful of counts. The chain couples TRBV4-3 to TRBJ2-4; D ambiguous. The CDR3 spans 17 residues. Germline CDR1 reads LGHNA; CDR2 reads YSLEER. Deletions cut 0 bases from V and 2 bases from J, with 14 bases between. The CDR3 reads CASSQDWVGLSKNIQYF. For the CDR3, the DNA is TGCGCCAGCAGCCAAGATTGGGTGGGTTTATCCAAAAACATTCAGTACTTC.

This clonotype has more than one count but fewer than ten. DNA of the CDR3: TGTGCCAGCAGTTACTCGGCAAATCTCCAAGAGACCCAGTACTTC. Translated, it gives CASSYSANLQETQYF. This chain connects TRBV6-2 or TRBV6-3 to TRBJ2-5; no clear D gene. Germline-derived CDR1 and CDR2 are MNHEY and SVGEGT. The CDR3 is made up of 15 amino acids. Trimming left V 0 bases short and J 1 base short, with 9 bases between.

This clonotype has just a few counts. The chain is built from TRBV6-1 and TRBJ2-4; D is uncertain. The CDR3 contains 12 residues. Trimming stripped 3 bases from V and 9 bases from J, with 9 bases between. Germline V gene sequence: CDR1 MNHNS, CDR2 SASEGT. The CDR3 nucleotides are TGTGCCAGCAGTGATGTATTTAGCATTCAGTACTTC. This gives the protein CASSDVFSIQYF.

This clonotype is a singleton in its sample. This chain uses TRBV19 with TRBJ1-1; possible D gene TRBD1, 6 bases. The germline V gene has CDR1 LNHDA and CDR2 SQIVND (reference sequence). Trimming pared 8 bases from V and 6 bases from J, leaving 19 bases between. The CDR3 runs 14 residues. The CDR3 DNA reads as TGTGCCAGTGCCCTGGGAAGGGGGGTGGCTGAAGCTTTCTTT. Translation: CASALGRGVAEAFF.

This clonotype occurred once. The rearrangement uses TRBV14 and TRBJ1-1; no clear D. Between the trimmed V and J ends, which lost 3 bases and 4 bases, there was a span of 12 bases. This CDR3 is 14 amino acids long. Germline V gives CDR1 SGHDN, CDR2 FVKESK. CDR3 loop: CASSHRAGVTEAFF. The CDR3 DNA is TGTGCCAGCAGCCACCGGGCTGGGGTCACTGAAGCTTTCTTT.

V gene TRBV5-5 combines with J gene TRBJ2-1, with D perhaps TRBD1 (5 bases). The CDR3 consists of 14 residues. Trimming removed 8 bases at V and 3 bases at J, with 15 bases between. CDR1 and CDR2 from the germline V gene are SGHKS and YYEKEE (reference sequence). In DNA, the CDR3 is TGTGCCAGTCGGGCGGCAGGGTACTACAATGAGCAGTTCTTC. It translates to CASRAAGYYNEQFF.

This rearrangement joins TRBV28 to TRBJ2-3, with 8 nucleotides matching TRBD2. Germline V gives CDR1 MDHEN, CDR2 SYDVKM. The V segment lost 3 bases and the J segment 2 bases; nucleotides outside the gene matches: 10. The CDR3 contains 17 residues. Here the CDR3 DNA reads TGTGCCAGCAGTTTTGGGGGAGCTAGCGGGTCCACAGATACGCAGTATTTT. This gives the protein CASSFGGASGSTDTQYF.

The rearrangement links TRBV18 to TRBJ1-2, with D maybe TRBD1 (6 bases). Trimming pared 6 bases from V and 4 bases from J, leaving 18 bases between. This CDR3 spans 15 amino acids. Per germline, CDR1 KGHSH and CDR2 LQKENI. The CDR3 reads CASSPRTEQIYGYTF. The CDR3 DNA is TGTGCCAGCTCCCCCCGGACAGAGCAGATCTATGGCTACACCTTC.

The V gene is TRBV7-8, the J gene TRBJ1-5, with TRBD1 as a possible D gene (5 bases). Trimming removed 1 base at V and 5 bases at J, with 9 bases between. The CDR3 spans 14 residues. CDR1 and CDR2 (germline): SGHVS, FQNEAQ. CDR3 region: CASSLVDTYQPQHF. The CDR3 nucleotides read TGTGCCAGCAGCTTAGTGGACACTTATCAGCCCCAGCATTTT. Complete variable domain (other parts from reference TRBV7-8 and TRBJ1-5): GAGVSQSPRYKVAKRGQDVALRCDPISGHVSLFWYQQALGQGPEFLTYFQNEAQLDKSGLPSDRFFAERPEGSVSTLKIQRTQQEDSAVYLCASSLVDTYQPQHFGDGTRLSIL.

This clonotype has more than one count but fewer than ten. The chain is built from TRBV7-9 and TRBJ2-2, with D maybe TRBD1 (6 bases). Germline CDR1 SEHNR, CDR2 FQNEAQ (reference sequence). Trimming took off 4 bases at V and 3 bases at J, with 12 bases between the two ends. This CDR3 contains 15 residues. The CDR3 loop reads CASSYQGRDTGELFF. CDR3 coding DNA: TGTGCCAGCAGCTACCAGGGGCGTGACACCGGGGAGCTGTTTTTT. Based on the CDR3 plus reference TRBV7-9 and TRBJ2-2, the full variable domain is DTGVSQNPRHKITKRGQNVTFRCDPISEHNRLYWYRQTLGQGPEFLTYFQNEAQLEKSRLLSDRFSAERPKGSFSTLEIQRTEQGDSAMYLCASSYQGRDTGELFFGEGSRLTVL.

This chain joins TRBV12-3 or TRBV12-4 and TRBJ2-5; TRBD1 might be the D (6 bases). The CDR3 runs to 14 residues. V lost 6 bases and J 0 bases, leaving 11 bases between the germline ends. The DNA of the CDR3 is TGTGCCAGCAGCCGAAACAGGGACCAAGAGACCCAGTACTTC. Its protein is CASSRNRDQETQYF.

This clonotype occurred a few times. The chain links TRBV6-2 or TRBV6-3 to TRBJ1-5; the match to TRBD1 covers 7 bases. This CDR3 is 16 amino acids long. Germline V lookup: CDR1 MNHEY, CDR2 SVGEGT. J gave up 3 bases and V 5 bases, and 10 bases lay outside the gene matches. The CDR3 bases are TGTGCCAGCAGTACAAGGCAGGGGGGTCCCAATCAGCCCCAGCATTTT. Residues: CASSTRQGGPNQPQHF.

This clonotype was seen only a few times. The chain uses TRBV18 and TRBJ2-3, with 8 bases lining up with TRBD1. CDR3 size: 14 residues. Germline CDR1 reads KGHSH; CDR2 reads LQKENI. After removal of 8 bases from V and 0 bases from J, the junction contained 4 bases not matched to a gene. The CDR3 is CASRDRGSTDTQYF. DNA of the CDR3: TGTGCCAGCCGTGACAGGGGAAGCACAGATACGCAGTATTTT. The full variable domain, with the rest looked up from reference TRBV18 and TRBJ2-3, is NAGVMQNPRHLVRRRGQEARLRCSPMKGHSHVYWYRQLPEEGLKFMVYLQKENIIDESGMPKERFSAEFPKEGPSILRIQQVVRGDSAAYFCASRDRGSTDTQYFGPGTRLTVL.

The rearrangement joins TRBV18 to TRBJ2-1; TRBD2 aligns across 8 bases. CDR1 and CDR2 from the germline V gene are KGHSH and LQKENI. The junction had 8 bases not matched to a gene; V was cut back by 6 bases and J by 10 bases. The CDR3 sequence is 13 residues long. CDR3 residues: CASSHGGAVEQFF. The CDR3 DNA is TGTGCCAGCTCTCACGGGGGGGCCGTGGAGCAGTTCTTC.

The CDR3 DNA sequence: TGTGCCAGCAGCTTCCAGGGAGCGGGTGGCTACACCTTC. Residues: CASSFQGAGGYTF. This rearrangement joins TRBV7-2 to TRBJ1-2; D perhaps matches TRBD1 (5 bases). Trimming took off 3 bases at V and 7 bases at J, with 12 bases between the two ends. This CDR3 spans 13 amino acids. Germline V gene lookup returns CDR1 SGHTA and CDR2 FQGNSA.

The V and J genes are TRBV5-4 and TRBJ2-5; TRBD1 agrees at 7 bases. CDR1 and CDR2 from the germline V gene are SGHNT and YYREEE (reference sequence). V was clipped by 5 bases and J by 5 bases; unmatched bases: 9. This CDR3 spans 14 amino acids. CDR3 region: CASRLTGVGETQYF. The CDR3 nucleotides read TGTGCCAGCAGGTTAACAGGGGTCGGCGAGACCCAGTACTTC.

The chain uses TRBV2 and TRBJ2-5; 7 bases are a match to TRBD2. This CDR3 spans 12 amino acids. Germline V gene data show CDR1 as SNHLY and CDR2 as FYNNEI. V lost 6 bases, J lost 7 bases, and 5 bases stayed unmatched. The CDR3 sequence: CASSDPGGTQYF. CDR3 sequence (DNA): TGTGCCAGCAGCGATCCGGGGGGGACCCAGTACTTC.

In its sample, this clonotype was seen many times. The V call is TRBV5-1, the J call TRBJ2-4; TRBD2 might be the D (5 bases). Between the trimmed V and J ends, which lost 0 bases and 6 bases, there was a span of 10 bases. This CDR3 contains 14 residues. CDR1 is SGHRS, CDR2 YFSETQ, per germline. The CDR3 nucleotides are TGCGCCAGCAGCTTGGGGGGAGAGGGAAACATTCAGTACTTC. Translating gives CASSLGGEGNIQYF.

The chain couples TRBV2 to TRBJ2-7, with a weak D call TRBD1 (5 bases). The CDR3 has 14 residues. The germline gives CDR1 SNHLY, CDR2 FYNNEI. Trimming shortened V by 3 bases and J by 7 bases, and 16 bases separated the two germline ends. The CDR3: CASSDRQIPGEQYF. DNA of the CDR3: TGTGCCAGCAGTGACCGTCAGATCCCAGGGGAGCAGTACTTC.

This clonotype occurred many times. The chain recombines TRBV7-2 with TRBJ2-2; D perhaps matches TRBD2 (6 bases). Germline V gives CDR1 SGHTA, CDR2 FQGNSA. V dropped 1 base and J dropped 0 bases, with 9 bases sitting between them. The CDR3 is made up of 16 amino acids. The CDR3 region is CASSLDGGTNTGELFF. The CDR3 region has the DNA TGTGCCAGCAGCTTAGATGGGGGGACGAACACCGGGGAGCTGTTTTTT.

This clonotype was found many times. This rearrangement joins TRBV5-1 to TRBJ2-2; 7 positions agree with TRBD1. The CDR3 is 15 amino acids. The germline CDR1 and CDR2 sequences are SGHRS and YFSETQ. J was trimmed by 4 bases and V by 1 base; bases with no gene match: 4. CDR3 sequence: CASSLRTGATGELFF. The CDR3 DNA reads as TGCGCCAGCAGCTTGAGGACAGGAGCCACCGGGGAGCTGTTTTTT.

The V and J genes are TRBV13 and TRBJ2-2, with a possible D match to TRBD1 (6 bases). Germline V lookup: CDR1 PRHDT, CDR2 FYEKMQ (reference sequence). The CDR3 extends over 15 amino acids. V was trimmed by 6 bases and J by 3 bases, leaving 14 bases between them. The CDR3 DNA follows: TGTGCCAGCAGTTCCGCCAGGGGTGACACCGGGGAGCTGTTTTTT. Protein: CASSSARGDTGELFF.

This clonotype was detected only a few times. The gene calls are TRBV28 and TRBJ2-5; D is unresolved. The CDR3 extends over 14 amino acids. The V and J ends lost 7 bases and 3 bases respectively, with 15 bases between them. The germline CDR1 and CDR2 sequences are MDHEN and SYDVKM. This CDR3 reads CASTSRAREETQYF. The CDR3 bases are TGTGCCAGCACCTCCCGAGCGAGAGAAGAGACCCAGTACTTC.

This clonotype was seen more than once but under ten times. The chain combines TRBV20-1 with TRBJ1-2, with 7 bases fitting TRBD1. Losses at the gene ends were 5 bases for V and 4 bases for J; bases not matched to a gene: 4. In germline, CDR1 is DFQATT, CDR2 SNEGSKA (reference sequence). The CDR3 loop spans 12 amino acids. In DNA form, the CDR3 reads TGCAGTGCTGGACAGGTTGTCTATGGCTACACCTTC. It translates to CSAGQVVYGYTF.

This clonotype was seen only a few times. CDR3 coding DNA: TGCGCCAGCAGCCAAGGGACAGGGACTGGGGCCAACGTCCTGACTTTC. Residues: CASSQGTGTGANVLTF. This chain links TRBV4-3 with TRBJ2-6; 8 bases align to TRBD1. CDR1 and CDR2 (germline): LGHNA, YSLEER. This CDR3 comprises 16 residues. V dropped 1 base and J dropped 2; count of bases not matched to a gene: 1.

This clonotype was seen a few times. The V gene is TRBV23-1, the J gene TRBJ2-7, with 7 bases fitting TRBD2. TRBV23-1 is classed as an ORF, of uncertain function. The CDR3 has 12 amino acids. The junction had 6 bases not matched to a gene; V was cut back by 10 bases and J by 3 bases. The CDR3: CATTGGFYEQYV. The DNA of the CDR3 is TGCGCCACTACCGGGGGGTTCTACGAGCAGTACGTC.

This clonotype was picked up a small number of times. V usage is TRBV20-1 and J usage is TRBJ2-3; D gene uncertain. This CDR3 spans 13 amino acids. Germline CDR1 reads DFQATT; CDR2 reads SNEGSKA (reference sequence). Trimming pared 1 base from V and 0 bases from J, leaving 5 bases between. The CDR3 DNA reads as TGCAGTGCTAGAGGCCCCAGCACAGATACGCAGTATTTT. It encodes CSARGPSTDTQYF.

This clonotype was picked up a small number of times. V and J are TRBV20-1 and TRBJ2-1; 8 bases fit TRBD2. Unmatched junction bases numbered 6, after V lost 1 base and J lost 4 bases. The CDR3 runs to 15 residues. Germline V CDR1 and CDR2: DFQATT, SNEGSKA (reference sequence). The CDR3 DNA is TGCAGTGCTAGAGCCATAGCGGGGCCATACAATGAGCAGTTCTTC. This codes for CSARAIAGPYNEQFF.

The chain uses TRBV4-3 and TRBJ2-3, with D tentatively TRBD2 (6 bases). The CDR3 consists of 14 residues. The germline gives CDR1 LGHNA, CDR2 YSLEER. V was pared by 3 bases and J by 3 bases, with 10 bases between. The CDR3: CASSQVGRTDTQYF. The DNA for the CDR3 is TGCGCCAGCAGCCAGGTGGGGAGGACAGATACGCAGTATTTT.

V is TRBV5-1 and J is TRBJ2-3, with TRBD2 as a possible D gene (6 bases). The CDR3 has 17 amino acids. Per germline, CDR1 SGHRS and CDR2 YFSETQ. Trimming cost V 3 bases and J 0 bases, with 17 bases left between them. The CDR3 spells CASSSLNGGTSTDTQYF. The CDR3, as DNA: TGCGCCAGCAGCTCATTAAATGGAGGGACTAGCACAGATACGCAGTATTTT.

Worth noting for this clonotype: A read error may produce the germline difference seen at one junction end. The chain is built from TRBV12-3 or TRBV12-4 and TRBJ2-5; the match to TRBD1 covers 9 bases. This CDR3 is built from 15 residues. CDR3 in amino acids: CASNLGQGHQETQYF. The CDR3, as DNA: TGTGCCAGCAATTTAGGACAGGGGCACCAAGAGACCCAGTACTTC.

This clonotype was observed a few times. The chain uses TRBV7-2 and TRBJ2-2; unclear D gene. V lost 5 bases and J 4 bases, leaving 5 bases between the germline ends. The CDR3 is 12 residues long. Germline V gives CDR1 SGHTA, CDR2 FQGNSA. The CDR3 here is CASSKRTGELFF. The CDR3 DNA sequence: TGTGCCAGCAGCAAACGCACCGGGGAGCTGTTTTTT.